This TCR beta chain was found in a study of CD8 T cells in Susac syndrome. The overall study: Blood was drawn from patients with Susac syndrome. At that point, they were therapy-naive, on corticosteroids, or on intravenous immunoglobulin alone.

This CDR3 is 16 amino acids long. V dropped 3 bases and J dropped 4; count of bases not matched to a gene: 1. Looked up from germline, CDR1 is LGHNA and CDR2 is YNFKEQ. Reverse transcription of roughly 0.45 to 1 ug RNA was carried out with random hexamers. TCR beta CDR3 was amplified by immunoSEQ multiplex PCR. This amplification extended across 54 Vbeta and 13 Jbeta segments. Via MiXCR, TCRdb re-called the immunoSEQ multiplex PCR reads, giving one row per CDR3 protein. The sample includes fewer than 200,000 distinct CDR3 sequences, approximately 94% of them seen just once. The genes are TRBV4-2 and TRBJ2-3; 16 bases map to TRBD2. This TCR came from a human donor with Susac syndrome. The sample comprised CD4+ T cells from PBMCs. CDR3 amino acids: CASSQGTSGGADTQYF. CDR3 coding DNA: TGTGCCAGCAGCCAGGGGACTAGCGGGGGGGCAGATACGCAGTATTTT.